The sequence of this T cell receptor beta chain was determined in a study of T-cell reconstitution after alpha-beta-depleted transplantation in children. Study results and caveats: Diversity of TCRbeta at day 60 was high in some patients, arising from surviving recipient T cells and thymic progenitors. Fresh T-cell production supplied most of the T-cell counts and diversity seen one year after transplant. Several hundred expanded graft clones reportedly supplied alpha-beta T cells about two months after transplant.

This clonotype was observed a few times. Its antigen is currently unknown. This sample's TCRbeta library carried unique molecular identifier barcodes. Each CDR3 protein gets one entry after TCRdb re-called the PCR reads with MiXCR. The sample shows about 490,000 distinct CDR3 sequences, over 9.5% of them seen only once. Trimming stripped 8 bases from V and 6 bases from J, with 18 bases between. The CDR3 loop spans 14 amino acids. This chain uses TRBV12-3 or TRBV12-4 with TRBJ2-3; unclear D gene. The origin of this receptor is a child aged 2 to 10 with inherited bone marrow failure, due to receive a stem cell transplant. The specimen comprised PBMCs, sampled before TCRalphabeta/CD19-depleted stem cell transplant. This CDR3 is CASPPAPSVDTQYF. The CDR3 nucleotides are TGTGCCAGCCCTCCGGCCCCTTCAGTTGATACGCAGTATTTT.